The 9 T cell receptor beta chains presented below share a single source sample, sequenced in a study of prognosis after radiotherapy for stage I lung cancer. Two-round multiplex PCR, the amplification method, yielded TCR beta CDR3 from genomic DNA. Each TRBV and TRBJ gene had its own primer in the first PCR round. TCRdb passed the multiplex PCR reads through MiXCR, listing each CDR3 protein once. Of under 20,000 distinct CDR3 sequences listed, approximately 50% are singletons. The sample consisted of PBMCs, taken before or after stereotactic body radiation therapy (not recorded which). These receptors all come from a donor aged 50 or older with non-small cell lung cancer.

This clonotype showed up just a few times. This sequence is one base from a far larger clone and is likely a read error. V is TRBV7-8 and J is TRBJ1-2; 8 bases match TRBD1. The CDR3 has 14 amino acids. Losses at the gene ends were 4 bases for V and 7 bases for J; bases not matched to a gene: 8. Germline values: CDR1 SGHVS, CDR2 FQNEAQ. The CDR3 loop is CASSSGRQGPGYTF. The CDR3 nucleotides read TGTGCCAGCAGCTCAGGGCGACAGGGGCCTGGCTACACCTTC.

This clonotype was detected once. Since a far larger clone is one base different, this is likely a read error. The gene calls are TRBV6-5 and TRBJ2-2, with D perhaps given as TRBD1 or TRBD2 (6 bases each). The CDR3 runs to 14 residues. CDR1 and CDR2 (germline): MNHEY, SVGAGI. The CDR3 nucleotides are TGTGCCAGCAGTGCAGGGGACGACACCGGGGGGCTGTTTTTT. It codes for CASSAGDDTGGLFF.

There are many counts of this clonotype. The chain has TRBV18 and TRBJ2-7; a possible D gene is TRBD2 (5 bases). This CDR3 contains 13 residues. V lost 2 bases and J 4 bases, leaving 9 bases between the germline ends. In germline, CDR1 is KGHSH, CDR2 LQKENI. The CDR3 nucleotides are TGTGCCAGCTCACCAGGAGGAACTTACGAGCAGTACTTC. Protein: CASSPGGTYEQYF. The variable domain in full, completed from reference TRBV18 and TRBJ2-7, reads NAGVMQNPRHLVRRRGQEARLRCSPMKGHSHVYWYRQLPEEGLKFMVYLQKENIIDESGMPKERFSAEFPKEGPSILRIQQVVRGDSAAYFCASSPGGTYEQYFGPGTRLTVT.

In regard to this clonotype: One junction end disagrees with the germline gene, perhaps due to a read error. This chain links TRBV11-2 with TRBJ2-1; tentative D call: TRBD2 (5 bases). This CDR3 has 15 residues. CDR1 and CDR2 (germline): SGHAT, FQNNGV. Here the CDR3 DNA reads TGTGCCAGCAGCCTTAGGAGCGGCTCCTACAATGAACAGTTCTTC. Translation: CASSLRSGSYNEQFF. The variable domain in full, with the rest retrieved from reference TRBV11-2 and TRBJ2-1, is EAGVAQSPRYKIIEKRQSVAFWCNPISGHATLYWYQQILGQGPKLLIQFQNNGVVDDSQLPKDRFSAERLKGVDSTLKIQPAKLEDSAVYLCASSLRSGSYNEQFFGPGTRLTVL.

As for this clonotype: A junction end diverges from the germline sequence, so it may reflect a read error. This rearrangement joins TRBV7-9 to TRBJ2-7, with 12 bases that match TRBD1. Germline V gives CDR1 SEHNR, CDR2 FQNEAQ (reference sequence). The CDR3 sequence is 18 residues long. In DNA, the CDR3 is TGTGCCAGCAGCTTAGAGGGGTCGGGACAGGGGGCCGGCTACGATCAGTACTTC. Amino acid sequence: CASSLEGSGQGAGYDQYF.

There are many counts of this clonotype. The V and J genes are TRBV27 and TRBJ2-3; no reliable D call. Germline lookup yields CDR1 MNHEY and CDR2 SMNVEV (reference sequence). This CDR3 has 14 residues. V dropped 5 bases and J dropped 1 base, with 10 bases sitting between them. CDR3 sequence: CASSRRWGTDTQYF. DNA of the CDR3: TGTGCCAGCAGTCGTAGATGGGGCACAGATACGCAGTATTTT.

Comments on this clonotype: Given a far larger clone just one base away, this is likely a sequencing read error. This chain links TRBV6-4 with TRBJ2-7, with TRBD2 matching over 7 bases. The CDR3 loop spans 18 amino acids. V shed 3 bases, J shed 5 bases, and the junction held 19 bases outside the gene matches. Germline values: CDR1 MRHNA, CDR2 SNTAGT. The CDR3 sequence: CASSEEGLEGGSRDEQYF. The CDR3 region has the DNA TGTGCCAGCAGTGAAGAGGGGCTAGAGGGAGGGTCTAGGGACGAGCAGTACTTC.

This clonotype has ten or more counts. The chain is built from TRBV6-2 or TRBV6-3 and TRBJ2-5, with 10 bases fitting TRBD1. Losses at the gene ends were 9 bases for V and 1 base for J; bases not matched to a gene: 11. This CDR3 contains 16 residues. The germline gives CDR1 MNHEY, CDR2 SVGEGT. The CDR3 coding sequence is TGTGCCAGTAATAAGGGACAGGGGTTCCTCCAAGAGACCCAGTACTTC. As protein: CASNKGQGFLQETQYF.

This clonotype is termed medium-sized. V and J are TRBV28 and TRBJ1-6; no definite D call. Germline-derived CDR1 and CDR2 are MDHEN and SYDVKM. CDR3 size: 18 residues. Trimming removed 1 base at V and 0 bases at J, with 13 bases between. In DNA form, the CDR3 reads TGTGCCAGCAGTTTATCGGCTGGGCTGGGCTCCTATAATTCACCCCTCCACTTT. It encodes CASSLSAGLGSYNSPLHF.